Listed here are 6 T cell receptor beta chains from one sample, sequenced in a study of T cells in localized non-small cell lung cancer. The assay was immunoSEQ multiplex PCR, and TCRdb's table has in-frame clones only and misses some. The repertoire holds fewer than 45,000 clones, with approximately 80% as singletons. The specimen comprised peripheral blood, sampled before any cancer treatment. These receptors originate from a male donor at least 60 years old with stage III squamous cell lung carcinoma.

This chain joins TRBV5-4 and TRBJ2-1; 10 nucleotides match TRBD2. The germline V gene encodes CDR1 SGHNT and CDR2 YYREEE (reference sequence). The CDR3 loop spans 16 amino acids. V lost 3 bases and J lost 3; bases outside the gene matches: 6. DNA for the CDR3: TGTGCCAGCAGCTCGACTAGCGGGTCGGACTACAATGAGCAGTTCTTC. Its protein product is CASSSTSGSDYNEQFF. Filled out from reference TRBV5-4 and TRBJ2-1, the complete variable domain reads ETGVTQSPTHLIKTRGQQVTLRCSSQSGHNTVSWYQQALGQGPQFIFQYYREEENGRGNFPPRFSGLQFPNYSSELNVNALELDDSALYLCASSSTSGSDYNEQFFGPGTRLTVL.

The chain carries TRBV7-6 and TRBJ1-4, with D uncertain. Germline V gives CDR1 SGHVS, CDR2 FNYEAQ. The V end lost 5 bases, the J end lost 3 bases, and 10 bases lay between the germline ends. The CDR3 consists of 14 residues. The CDR3 here is CASSLAGPNEKLFF. CDR3 in DNA: TGTGCCAGCAGCCTGGCGGGCCCTAATGAAAAACTGTTTTTT.

This clone was counted a few times. The rearrangement uses TRBV5-1 and TRBJ1-3; D might be TRBD1 (5 bases). CDR1 and CDR2 (germline): SGHRS, YFSETQ. The ends were cut back, 0 bases at V and 0 bases at J, with 10 bases in the middle. CDR3 length: 16 amino acids. The CDR3 DNA is TGCGCCAGCAGCTTGGCCGGGACGGGCTCTGGAAACACCATATATTTT. It codes for CASSLAGTGSGNTIYF.

CDR3: CASSTGTGSSYNSPLHF. The CDR3 bases are TGTGCCAGCAGCACCGGGACAGGGAGCTCCTATAATTCACCCCTCCACTTT. The chain combines TRBV5-4 with TRBJ1-6, with 9 bases matching TRBD1. The CDR3 is 17 amino acids. Germline loops: CDR1 SGHNT, CDR2 YYREEE (reference sequence). With 4 bases clipped from V and 0 bases from J, the junction kept 5 bases outside the gene matches.

V gene TRBV6-4 combines with J gene TRBJ1-1; D call uncertain. The germline gives CDR1 MRHNA, CDR2 SNTAGT. V gave up 5 bases and J gave up 1 base, with 8 bases separating them. The CDR3 extends over 13 amino acids. CDR3 in amino acids: CASSSVSNTEAFF. The CDR3 DNA reads as TGTGCCAGCAGTTCGGTTTCGAACACTGAAGCTTTCTTT.

The chain has TRBV20-1 and TRBJ2-5, with D possibly TRBD2 on 5 matching bases. CDR1 and CDR2 (germline): DFQATT, SNEGSKA (reference sequence). This CDR3 region has 11 residues. The DNA of the CDR3 is TGCGGAGCGGAGACCCAAGAGACCCAGTACTTC. Translating gives CGAETQETQYF.